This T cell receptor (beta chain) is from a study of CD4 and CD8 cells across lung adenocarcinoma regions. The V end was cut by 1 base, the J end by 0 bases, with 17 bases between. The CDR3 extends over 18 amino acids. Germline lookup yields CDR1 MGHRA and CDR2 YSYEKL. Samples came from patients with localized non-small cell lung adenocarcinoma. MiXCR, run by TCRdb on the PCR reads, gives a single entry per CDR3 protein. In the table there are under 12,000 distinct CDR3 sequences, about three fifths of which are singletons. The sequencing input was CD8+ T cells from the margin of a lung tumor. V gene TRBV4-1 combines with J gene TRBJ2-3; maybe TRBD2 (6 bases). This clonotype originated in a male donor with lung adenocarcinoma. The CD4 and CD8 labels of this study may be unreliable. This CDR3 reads CASSQADGAGGSTDTQYF. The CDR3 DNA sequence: TGCGCCAGCAGCCAAGCAGACGGGGCCGGGGGAAGCACAGATACGCAGTATTTT.